This TCR beta chain was captured in a study of shared clonotypes between healthy human individuals. Across the study: Donors consisted of two women and a few men between 18 and 49.

The authors distributed each subset's genomic DNA evenly over several immunoSEQ plates. The repertoire was sequenced with immunoSEQ multiplex PCR; TCRdb's copy has only in-frame clones and lacks some. This table has roughly 500,000 clones, roughly four fifths appearing once. Germline V CDR1 and CDR2: SGHRS, YFSETQ. Trimming shortened V by 0 bases and J by 4 bases, and 11 bases separated the two germline ends. The CDR3 sequence is 15 residues long. This receptor was taken from a woman in her thirties or forties in good health. Some clones in this sample may be carry-over from other donors' samples. The genes are TRBV5-1 and TRBJ2-1; TRBD2 might be the D (6 bases). The sample was PBMCs. The CDR3 DNA sequence: TGCGCCAGCAGCTTGGCGCGGGACCTTTACAATGAGCAGTTCTTC. Translating it yields CASSLARDLYNEQFF.